The present TCR beta chain was sequenced within a study of control samples from healthy donors and cancer patients. The protocol was immunoSEQ multiplex PCR, while the TCRdb copy is restricted to in-frame clones and leaves out a portion. The sample has around 170,000 clones, about 94% seen once. Trimming stripped 1 base from V and 0 bases from J, with 8 bases between. The CDR3 extends over 16 amino acids. CDR1 is SGHRS, CDR2 YFSETQ, per germline. This TCR was sampled from a woman aged 30 to 39 in good health. The sequenced sample consisted of blood. The genes are TRBV5-1 and TRBJ2-6; D call uncertain. CDR3 bases: TGCGCCAGCAGCTTGCAAACGACCTCTGGGGCCAACGTCCTGACTTTC. This translates into CASSLQTTSGANVLTF.